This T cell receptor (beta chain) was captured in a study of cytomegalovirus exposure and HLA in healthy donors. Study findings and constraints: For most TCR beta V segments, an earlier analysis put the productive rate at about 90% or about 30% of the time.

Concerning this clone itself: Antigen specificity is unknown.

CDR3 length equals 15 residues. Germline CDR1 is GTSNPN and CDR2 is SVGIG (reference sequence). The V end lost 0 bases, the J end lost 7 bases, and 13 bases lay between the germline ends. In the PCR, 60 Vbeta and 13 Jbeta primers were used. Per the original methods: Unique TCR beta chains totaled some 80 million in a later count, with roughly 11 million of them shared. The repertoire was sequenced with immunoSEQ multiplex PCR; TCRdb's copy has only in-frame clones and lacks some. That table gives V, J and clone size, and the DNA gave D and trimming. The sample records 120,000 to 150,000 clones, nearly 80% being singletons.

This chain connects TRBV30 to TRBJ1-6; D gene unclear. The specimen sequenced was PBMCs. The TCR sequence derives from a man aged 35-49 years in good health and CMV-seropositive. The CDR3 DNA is TGTGCCTGGAGTGTACGGCGGCGGCGGAATTCACCCCTCCACTTT. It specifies CAWSVRRRRNSPLHF.